Presented here are 22 T cell receptor beta chains from one specimen sequenced in a study of Graves' ophthalmopathy and Graves' hyperthyroidism listed by TCRdb under 2018. Instrument on record: Illumina HiSeq 2000. For repertoire sequencing, the TCR beta CDR3 regions were amplified from RNA transcripts. The first round was an RT-PCR using HTBI primers with the Qiagen OneStep RT-PCR kit, and this first round was followed by a second-round multiplex PCR, then size selection and purification. Using fastp trimming at Q25 and MiXCR clonotype assembly, TCRdb reanalyzed the public sequencing data and kept in-frame beta chains. Entries are consolidated by CDR3 protein sequence, retaining the most common genes and DNA. The sample table holds about 740,000 distinct CDR3 sequences, of which about 44% were seen once. About 40% of the sample lies in the top ten. Specimen: peripheral blood. These receptors originate from an adult man with Graves' ophthalmopathy.

Concerning this clonotype itself: Germline is not matched at one junction end, which may reflect a read error. The chain has TRBV7-9 and TRBJ1-1; TRBD1 matches 9 bases. Germline CDR1 is SEHNR and CDR2 is FQNEAQ (reference sequence). This CDR3 spans 12 amino acids. This chain's CDR3 is CASSSGTGWAFF. The CDR3 region has the DNA TGCGCCAGCAGCTCCGGGACAGGGTGGGCTTTCTTT.

The chain employs TRBV10-2 and TRBJ1-6, with TRBD1 as a possible D gene (5 bases). CDR1 and CDR2 (germline): WSHSY, SAAADI. V dropped 4 bases and J dropped 7 bases, with 14 bases sitting between them. The length of the CDR3 is 15 residues. The CDR3 spells CASSGGTGTNSPLHF. CDR3 DNA: TGCGCCAGCAGTGGGGGCACAGGAACGAATTCACCCCTCCACTTT.

The J gene is TRBJ1-1, the V gene TRBV29-1, with 8 nucleotides matching TRBD1. CDR1 and CDR2 from the germline V gene are SQVTM and ANQGSEA. Trimming cost V 4 bases and J 5 bases; bases outside gene matches: 15. The CDR3 runs 16 residues. CDR3 sequence reads: CSVGGTGLGSGTEAFF. The CDR3 nucleotides are TGCAGCGTTGGGGGGACAGGATTGGGTTCGGGGACTGAAGCTTTCTTT.

On this clonotype: The final CDR3 position lacks the conserved phenylalanine or tryptophan, pointing to a likely read error. The gene calls are TRBV7-9 and TRBJ2-5; no clear D. The CDR3 covers 14 residues. V was cut by 1 base and J by 0 bases, with 6 bases left in between. Germline-derived CDR1 and CDR2 are SEHNR and FQNEAQ (reference sequence). This chain's CDR3 is CASSLDSYQETQYL. The CDR3 DNA sequence: TGTGCCAGCAGCTTAGACTCTTACCAAGAGACCCAGTACCTC.

V usage is TRBV9 and J usage is TRBJ1-2; TRBD1 aligns across 9 bases. This CDR3 has 15 amino acids. Trimming at V came to 0 bases and at J to 4 bases, leaving 4 bases not matched to a gene. Germline CDR1 SGDLS, CDR2 YYNGEE. The CDR3 here is CASSVEGTGSYGYTF. The CDR3 DNA follows: TGTGCCAGCAGCGTAGAAGGGACAGGGTCCTATGGCTACACCTTC.

In its sample, this clonotype was seen many times. The V call is TRBV5-4, the J call TRBJ1-2; D might be TRBD1 (6 bases). The ends were cut back, 4 bases at V and 8 bases at J, with 18 bases in the middle. The CDR3 is made up of 14 amino acids. Per the germline V gene, CDR1 is SGHNT and CDR2 is YYREEE (reference sequence). The CDR3 spells CASSPTQQGIGYTF. Written as DNA, the CDR3 is TGTGCCAGCAGCCCCACTCAACAGGGCATCGGCTACACCTTC. The full variable domain, its missing parts supplied by reference TRBV5-4 and TRBJ1-2, is ETGVTQSPTHLIKTRGQQVTLRCSSQSGHNTVSWYQQALGQGPQFIFQYYREEENGRGNFPPRFSGLQFPNYSSELNVNALELDDSALYLCASSPTQQGIGYTFGSGTRLTVV.

This chain uses TRBV7-9 with TRBJ2-2, with TRBD2 matching 7 bases. Germline V gene lookup returns CDR1 SEHNR and CDR2 FQNEAQ (reference sequence). With V trimmed by 4 bases and J by 6 bases, 8 bases remained unmatched. The CDR3 has 15 amino acids. For the CDR3, the DNA is TGTGCCAGCAGCTCGCTGGGACTACGGGCCGGGGAGCTGTTTTTT. Translated, it gives CASSSLGLRAGELFF.

This clonotype was recorded at least ten times. The V and J genes are TRBV10-3 and TRBJ1-5; no clear D gene. This CDR3 is 12 amino acids long. Germline CDR1 ENHRY, CDR2 SYGVKD. V was clipped by 0 bases and J by 6 bases, with 3 bases between them. CDR3 in DNA: TGTGCCATCAGTGAGTCAAGTCAGCCCCAGCATTTT. The encoded protein is CAISESSQPQHF.

This CDR3 reads CASSTGTKSEAFF. Here the CDR3 DNA reads TGTGCCAGTAGTACCGGGACGAAGAGTGAAGCTTTCTTT. This chain joins TRBV19 and TRBJ1-1; weak D call: TRBD1 (5 bases). Germline-derived CDR1 and CDR2 are LNHDA and SQIVND (reference sequence). V lost 4 bases to trimming and J lost 7 bases, with 13 bases between them. The CDR3 extends over 13 amino acids.

This clonotype was recorded many times. V gene TRBV2 combines with J gene TRBJ1-3, with unresolved D. The CDR3 extends over 15 amino acids. V dropped 3 bases and J dropped 2 bases, with 11 bases sitting between them. Germline CDR1 and CDR2: SNHLY and FYNNEI. Here the CDR3 DNA reads TGTGCCAGCAGTGAGACGCAAGCGGCTGGAAACACCATATATTTT. This codes for CASSETQAAGNTIYF.

The V call is TRBV2, the J call TRBJ1-2; D not certain. CDR1 is SNHLY, CDR2 FYNNEI, per germline. The CDR3 loop spans 10 amino acids. V lost 8 bases and J lost 1, with 2 bases in between. The CDR3 protein is CASYNYGYTF. CDR3 bases: TGTGCCAGCTATAACTATGGCTACACCTTC. The full variable domain, with the rest looked up from reference TRBV2 and TRBJ1-2, is EPEVTQTPSHQVTQMGQEVILRCVPISNHLYFYWYRQILGQKVEFLVSFYNNEISEKSEIFDDQFSVERPDGSNFTLKIRSTKLEDSAMYFCASYNYGYTFGSGTRLTVV.

The chain is built from TRBV9 and TRBJ2-7, with TRBD1 as a possible D gene (5 bases). The length of the CDR3 is 11 residues. CDR1 SGDLS and CDR2 YYNGEE come from the germline V gene. V was clipped by 0 bases and J by 7 bases, with 5 bases between them. The CDR3 reads CASSVDREQYF. The CDR3 nucleotides read TGTGCCAGCAGCGTAGACAGGGAGCAGTACTTC.

A word on this clonotype: Compared with germline, one end of the junction differs, possibly owing to a read error. The chain combines TRBV7-2 with TRBJ1-5, with TRBD1 matching over 7 bases. The germline V gene encodes CDR1 SGHTA and CDR2 FQGNSA. The CDR3 covers 13 residues. CDR3 bases: TGTGCCAGCAGCCGACAGGGCAATCAGCTCCAGCATTTT. Encoded protein: CASSRQGNQLQHF.

This clonotype was seen a single time. The chain employs TRBV10-3 and TRBJ2-7; TRBD1 aligns across 12 bases. CDR1 and CDR2 from the germline V gene are ENHRY and SYGVKD. The CDR3 is 13 residues long. The CDR3 region has the DNA TGTGCTAGACAGGGACAGGGGGCTTACGAGCAGTACTTC. As protein: CARQGQGAYEQYF.

The table lists this clonotype with a few counts. A much larger clone differs from this one at a single base, so this may be a read error. This sequence joins TRBV9 and TRBJ1-2; D remains unclear. Germline V gives CDR1 SGDLS, CDR2 YYNGEE. Trimming shortened V by 1 base and J by 6 bases, and 4 bases separated the two germline ends. The CDR3 spans 11 residues. The CDR3 loop is CASSVLHGYTF. Written as DNA, the CDR3 is TGTGCCAGCAGCGTACTCCATGGCTACACCTTC.

This clonotype appeared a few times. The chain joins TRBV2 to TRBJ2-5, with 14 bases lining up with TRBD2. V trimming: 6 bases; J trimming: 5 bases; junction bases outside the gene matches: 11. Germline values: CDR1 SNHLY, CDR2 FYNNEI. The CDR3 is 17 residues long. The CDR3 loop is CASSARLAGGPKETQYF. The DNA for the CDR3 is TGTGCCAGCAGCGCGAGACTAGCGGGGGGGCCCAAGGAGACCCAGTACTTC.

This clonotype was found many times. This chain connects TRBV29-1 to TRBJ1-6; D is unclear. Trimming pared 6 bases from V and 7 bases from J, leaving 16 bases between. Germline V lookup: CDR1 SQVTM, CDR2 ANQGSEA. This CDR3 region has 14 residues. The CDR3 region has the DNA TGCAGCGTCTGTTCAAGAGAGCCAAATTCACCCCTCCACTTT. Translating gives CSVCSREPNSPLHF.

This chain uses TRBV25-1 with TRBJ2-2; TRBD2 is a possible D gene (6 bases). This CDR3 is 17 amino acids long. CDR1 is MGHDK and CDR2 is SYGVNS in the germline V gene. Trimming shortened V by 5 bases and J by 0 bases, and 16 bases separated the two germline ends. Here the CDR3 reads CASSYSSGTANTGELFF. CDR3 DNA: TGTGCCAGCAGTTACTCATCCGGGACTGCGAACACCGGGGAGCTGTTTTTT.

CDR3 nucleotide sequence: TGTGCCAGCAGCTTAGGCGTTGGAAACTCTGGGGCCAACGTCCTGACTTTC. Translation: CASSLGVGNSGANVLTF. The chain is built from TRBV7-9 and TRBJ2-6; unclear D gene. V dropped 1 base and J dropped 0 bases, with 10 bases sitting between them. CDR3 length equals 17 residues. Germline V gene lookup returns CDR1 SEHNR and CDR2 FQNEAQ (reference sequence). Based on the CDR3 plus reference TRBV7-9 and TRBJ2-6, the full variable domain is DTGVSQNPRHKITKRGQNVTFRCDPISEHNRLYWYRQTLGQGPEFLTYFQNEAQLEKSRLLSDRFSAERPKGSFSTLEIQRTEQGDSAMYLCASSLGVGNSGANVLTFGAGSRLTVL.

To note about this clonotype: An end of the junction differs from the germline gene, which may be a read error. V usage is TRBV7-9 and J usage is TRBJ2-5; 10 positions agree with TRBD2. Looked up from germline, CDR1 is SEHNR and CDR2 is FQNEAQ (reference sequence). The CDR3 totals 16 residues. CDR3 DNA sequence: TGTGCCAGCGGCTTACAAAGCGGGAGGGCCGGGGAGACCCAGTACTTC. It yields the protein CASGLQSGRAGETQYF.

This clonotype was observed at least ten times. The rearrangement uses TRBV10-3 and TRBJ1-1; the D gene is possibly TRBD1 (5 bases). With 1 base removed from V and 5 bases from J, the gap between germline ends came to 11 bases. The germline gives CDR1 ENHRY, CDR2 SYGVKD. The CDR3 is made up of 14 amino acids. Here the CDR3 reads CAISEYQGGTEAFF. Written as DNA, the CDR3 is TGTGCCATCAGTGAGTACCAGGGAGGGACTGAAGCTTTCTTT.

This clonotype came up many times. The chain carries TRBV20-1 and TRBJ1-2, with a possible D match to TRBD1 (5 bases). The CDR3 is made up of 14 amino acids. Germline lookup yields CDR1 DFQATT and CDR2 SNEGSKA (reference sequence). The germline V and J ends were trimmed by 4 bases and 8 bases, with 20 bases remaining between them. The CDR3, as DNA: TGCAGTGCTATCAAAGGGACCGCATTTGAAGGCTACACCTTC. Translated, it gives CSAIKGTAFEGYTF.